The clone carrying this TCR beta chain was found once. These data are taken from a study of shared clonotypes between healthy human individuals. The protocol was immunoSEQ multiplex PCR, while the TCRdb copy is restricted to in-frame clones and leaves out a portion. This table holds some 2,500,000 clones, 92% found once. The germline gives CDR1 SGHRS, CDR2 YFSETQ. CDR3 length: 16 residues. Trimming cost V 4 bases and J 4 bases, with 20 bases left between them. V and J are TRBV5-1 and TRBJ2-5; tentatively, D is TRBD1 (7 bases). Sequenced input: naive CD4+ T cells from PBMCs. The subset denotes: CD45RA+ positively selected. This receptor was obtained from a man younger than 30 in good health. Some clones in this sample may be carry-over from other donors' samples. CDR3 coding DNA: TGCGCCAGCAGCGGGGGGACAGCCATTAAGGGAGAGACCCAGTACTTC. Translating it yields CASSGGTAIKGETQYF. The entire variable domain, with the rest obtained from reference TRBV5-1 and TRBJ2-5, is as follows: KAGVTQTPRYLIKTRGQQVTLSCSPISGHRSVSWYQQTPGQGLQFLFEYFSETQRNKGNFPGRFSGRQFSNSRSEMNVSTLELGDSALYLCASSGGTAIKGETQYFGPGTRLLVL.